The 24 T cell receptor beta chains presented below share a single source sample, sequenced in a study of metastatic and nonmetastatic thyroid tumors (TCRdb year 2020). The method behind the library was PCR. The sequencing machine was an Illumina HiSeq 4000. Through fastp at Q25 and MiXCR, TCRdb rebuilt clones from the public reads, retaining in-frame beta chains. The sample table lists 40,000 to 50,000 clones, around 4% of them with a count of one. In total, the top ten clones hold about 9.8% of the sample. No patient had received any treatment before thyroid surgery. Sequencing input: blood. The receptors originated from a female donor with papillary thyroid cancer or a benign thyroid nodule (not recorded which). Some clones in this sample may be carry-over from other donors' samples.

This chain links TRBV29-1 with TRBJ1-2; D is perhaps TRBD1 (6 bases). The V and J ends lost 6 bases and 7 bases respectively, with 12 bases between them. This CDR3 is 11 amino acids long. Germline lookup yields CDR1 SQVTM and CDR2 ANQGSEA. The CDR3 nucleotides are TGCAGCGTAGCAGGGGCTGGTGGCTACACCTTC. This sequence encodes CSVAGAGGYTF.

Points on this clone: This may come from a read error, since a much larger clone is one base off. Other DNA variants within this sample encode the same CDR3. V and J are TRBV3-1 and TRBJ2-4, with 12 bases lining up with TRBD1. CDR1 and CDR2 (germline): LGHDT, YNNKEL (reference sequence). With 4 bases clipped from V and 13 bases from J, the junction kept 14 bases outside the gene matches. CDR3 length: 16 amino acids. CDR3 amino acids: CASSLWDRGPGSIQYF. The CDR3 coding sequence is TGTGCCAGCAGCCTCTGGGACAGGGGGCCTGGGAGCATCCAGTACTTC.

This clone was detected many times. The gene calls are TRBV2 and TRBJ2-2; D is perhaps TRBD2 (5 bases). CDR1 is SNHLY, CDR2 FYNNEI, per germline. Between the trimmed V and J ends, which lost 4 bases and 0 bases, there was a span of 9 bases. This CDR3 has 15 amino acids. CDR3 in amino acids: CASSAWESNTGELFF. The CDR3 DNA reads as TGTGCCAGCAGTGCATGGGAGTCGAACACCGGGGAGCTGTTTTTT.

The V gene is TRBV12-3 or TRBV12-4, the J gene TRBJ1-2; no definite D call. Trimming stripped 9 bases from V and 4 bases from J, with 15 bases between. CDR3 size: 13 residues. Here the CDR3 DNA reads TGTGCCAGTAGGCACCGGAACAGCTATGGCTACACCTTC. Amino acid sequence: CASRHRNSYGYTF.

This clone came up many times. The chain joins TRBV5-1 to TRBJ2-1, with a weak D call TRBD2 (6 bases). CDR3 size: 16 residues. CDR1 is SGHRS, CDR2 YFSETQ, per germline. V was shortened by 4 bases and J by 8 bases, with 22 bases between the two germline ends. CDR3 region: CASSQGLSSLGDEQFF. The CDR3 nucleotides read TGCGCCAGCAGCCAGGGACTGAGCTCGTTGGGTGATGAGCAGTTCTTC.

This clone turned up a few times. The junction departs from germline at one end; a sequencing error may be responsible. In DNA, the CDR3 is TGTGCCAGCAGTGACTCGGGACTAGCGGGGCCCGGGGAGCTGTTTTTT. Protein sequence: CASSDSGLAGPGELFF. This chain links TRBV6-5 with TRBJ2-2, with 13 positions matching TRBD2. This CDR3 comprises 16 residues. CDR1 MNHEY and CDR2 SVGAGI come from the germline V gene.

A note on this clone: Here the CDR3 omits its conserved ending phenylalanine or tryptophan, so a read error is the likely source. The chain links TRBV19 to TRBJ2-7, with TRBD2 matching 13 bases. Germline V gene lookup returns CDR1 LNHDA and CDR2 SQIVND (reference sequence). V shed 3 bases, J shed 4 bases, and the junction held 3 bases outside the gene matches. CDR3 length: 15 residues. The CDR3 loop is CASSIGLAGAYEQYL. CDR3 in DNA: TGTGCCAGTAGTATCGGACTAGCGGGGGCGTACGAGCAGTACCTC.

This clone occurred a few times. A much larger clone differs by one base, so this may be a read error. This sequence joins TRBV6-5 and TRBJ2-7, with D perhaps matching TRBD2 (5 bases). Trimming removed 2 bases from V and 4 bases from J, with 15 bases in between. Germline values: CDR1 MNHEY, CDR2 SVGAGI. CDR3 size: 15 residues. CDR3 in DNA: TGTGCCAGCAGTTACCCGACTATCAACTATTACGAGCAGTACTTC. Translation gives CASSYPTINYYEQYF.

The table lists this clone with a few counts. V usage is TRBV5-1 and J usage is TRBJ2-2; D is unclear. The V gene lost 0 bases and the J gene lost 6 bases, with 6 bases spanning the gap. Germline V gives CDR1 SGHRS, CDR2 YFSETQ. There are 13 residues in the CDR3. In DNA form, the CDR3 reads TGCGCCAGCAGCTTGGATCCCCCCGGGGAGCTGTTTTTT. The encoded protein is CASSLDPPGELFF.

Ten or more counts support this clone. The chain joins TRBV2 to TRBJ1-6; TRBD1 is a possible D gene (5 bases). Germline loops: CDR1 SNHLY, CDR2 FYNNEI. Trimming stripped 5 bases from V and 3 bases from J, with 8 bases between. This CDR3 spans 14 amino acids. CDR3 bases: TGTGCCAGCAGTCGGGACTACTATAATTCACCCCTCCACTTT. Translated, it gives CASSRDYYNSPLHF.

The chain uses TRBV27 and TRBJ1-2; a weak D match, TRBD1 (5 bases). The CDR3 runs to 13 residues. Trimming removed 3 bases from V and 1 base from J, with 6 bases in between. CDR1 and CDR2 (germline): MNHEY, SMNVEV (reference sequence). CDR3 DNA: TGTGCCAGCAGTTTGAGGGGTAACTATGGCTACACCTTC. Residues: CASSLRGNYGYTF.

This clone was observed a handful of times. This chain links TRBV9 with TRBJ1-6, with 9 bases matching TRBD1. V lost 2 bases, J lost 7 bases, and 4 bases stayed unmatched. The germline V gene encodes CDR1 SGDLS and CDR2 YYNGEE. CDR3 length equals 15 residues. The CDR3 sequence: CASSVGGQGNSPLHF. CDR3 DNA sequence: TGTGCCAGCAGCGTGGGGGGACAGGGAAATTCACCCCTCCACTTT.

This clone was seen ten or more times. The gene calls are TRBV12-5 and TRBJ1-5, with a weak D call TRBD1 (6 bases). The CDR3 totals 13 residues. Germline V lookup: CDR1 LGHNT, CDR2 FRNRAP. Trimming took off 5 bases at V and 7 bases at J, with 12 bases between the two ends. The CDR3 here is CASGNGGSQPQHF. The CDR3 DNA reads as TGTGCTAGTGGTAACGGGGGCTCGCAGCCCCAGCATTTT.

This clone was detected only a few times. This may be a read error: a much more frequent sequence differs by one nucleotide. V gene TRBV7-8 combines with J gene TRBJ2-5, with D unresolved. Germline CDR1 and CDR2: SGHVS and FQNEAQ. The CDR3 spans 14 residues. Written as DNA, the CDR3 is TGTGCCAGCAGCTTAAAGACAAGTCAAGTGACCCAGTACTTC. Translation gives CASSLKTSQVTQYF.

This clone was counted at least ten times. V and J are TRBV5-1 and TRBJ2-7; D ambiguous. CDR3 size: 12 residues. From germline, CDR1 is SGHRS and CDR2 YFSETQ. Trimming pared 5 bases from V and 3 bases from J, leaving 9 bases between. Here the CDR3 DNA reads TGCGCCAGCAGAGTGGTGGTCTACGAGCAGTACTTC. It translates to CASRVVVYEQYF.

Ten or more counts support this clone. The sample has other DNA sequences that encode this CDR3 too. The gene calls are TRBV6-4 and TRBJ2-2; D gene uncertain. The V gene's germline CDR1 is MRHNA and CDR2 SNTAGT. The CDR3 extends over 13 amino acids. The V end was cut by 2 bases, the J end by 1 base, with 2 bases between. CDR3 nucleotide sequence: TGTGCCAGCAGTGACGAGAACACCGGGGAGCTGTTTTTT. Translation: CASSDENTGELFF.

This clone came up many times. The chain combines TRBV12-3 or TRBV12-4 with TRBJ1-4; TRBD1 agrees at 8 bases. The CDR3 covers 16 residues. The J segment lost 6 bases and the V segment lost 6 bases, leaving 12 bases of the junction unmatched. CDR3 region: CASRYGQGQVYEKLFF. CDR3 DNA sequence: TGTGCCAGCAGATATGGACAGGGCCAGGTGTATGAAAAACTGTTTTTT.

In regard to this clone: Since no conserved phenylalanine or tryptophan closes the CDR3, a read error is the likely cause. The chain recombines TRBV6-1 with TRBJ2-1, with TRBD2 matching 10 bases. Germline loops: CDR1 MNHNS, CDR2 SASEGT. J gave up 4 bases and V 5 bases, and 11 bases lay outside the gene matches. The CDR3 is made up of 17 amino acids. CDR3 DNA sequence: TGTGCCAGCAGTCAACTAGCGGGAAGTAGCTCATACAATGAGCAGTTCTTA. Encoded protein: CASSQLAGSSSYNEQFL.

J is TRBJ2-7 and V is TRBV27; 7 positions match TRBD2. V lost 6 bases and J lost 2; bases outside the gene matches: 7. The CDR3 consists of 14 residues. Germline lookup yields CDR1 MNHEY and CDR2 SMNVEV (reference sequence). The DNA for the CDR3 is TGTGCCAGCAGCAGTCTTAGCGGGCCCTACGAGCAGTACTTC. This gives the protein CASSSLSGPYEQYF.

This clone was observed a few times. A read error may explain this, as a much larger clone is one base away. Other DNA sequences within the sample encode an identical CDR3. This rearrangement joins TRBV24-1 to TRBJ2-1; D unclear. Germline V gene sequence: CDR1 KGHDR, CDR2 SFDVKD. This CDR3 contains 12 residues. The CDR3 loop is CATSDYFNVQFF. Here the CDR3 DNA reads TGTGCAACCAGTGATTACTTCAATGTGCAGTTCTTC.

The sample holds many counts of this clone. The chain uses TRBV11-3 and TRBJ2-7; no definite D call. Trimming removed 5 bases from V and 4 bases from J, with 15 bases in between. This CDR3 has 14 amino acids. Germline V gene data show CDR1 as SGHNT and CDR2 as YENEEA. The CDR3 loop is CASSPRTSKYEQYF. The CDR3 DNA is TGTGCCAGCAGCCCACGAACAAGTAAATACGAGCAGTACTTC.

With regard to this clone: One end of the junction varies from germline; a read error may be responsible. The chain employs TRBV30 and TRBJ1-2; 7 nucleotides align to TRBD1. CDR3 length equals 15 residues. Germline CDR1 is GTSNPN and CDR2 is SVGIG (reference sequence). CDR3 sequence: CASSGTEISGYGYTF. The CDR3 coding sequence is TGTGCCTCGAGTGGGACAGAGATTTCGGGCTATGGCTACACCTTC.

In its sample, this clone was seen a few times. The rearrangement links TRBV12-3 or TRBV12-4 to TRBJ2-3; tentative D call: TRBD2 (6 bases). Trimming shortened V by 0 bases and J by 0 bases, and 16 bases separated the two germline ends. CDR3 size: 18 residues. In nucleotides, the CDR3 is TGTGCCAGCAGTTTAGCGGTCGGTAGCGGAACTAGCACAGATACGCAGTATTTT. Its protein product is CASSLAVGSGTSTDTQYF.

This clone was observed many times. J is TRBJ2-1 and V is TRBV9; D may be TRBD2 (6 bases). The V and J ends lost 6 bases and 2 bases respectively, with 15 bases between them. The CDR3 spans 15 residues. Germline CDR1 reads SGDLS; CDR2 reads YYNGEE. The CDR3 sequence: CASTRNSGPYNEQFF. The CDR3 DNA reads as TGTGCCAGCACTCGGAATAGCGGACCCTACAATGAGCAGTTCTTC.